Following are 16 T cell receptor beta chains from one sample sequenced in a study of beta chain features in type 1 diabetes. Investigators reverse transcribed all isolated RNA, so they sequenced expressed TCRB transcripts. Profiled with immunoSEQ multiplex PCR; TCRdb holds only in-frame clones, not every one. The data contain about 270,000 clones, around 14% of them singletons. Sample: naive CD4+ T cells from blood. These receptors all come from a woman in her 40s in good health.

This clone turned up a few times. The V and J genes are TRBV7-2 and TRBJ2-2; D not certain. From germline, CDR1 is SGHTA and CDR2 FQGNSA. CDR3 length equals 14 residues. The ends were cut back, 6 bases at V and 5 bases at J, with 13 bases in the middle. This CDR3 reads CASRRSAGTGELFF. The CDR3 DNA sequence: TGTGCCAGCAGGCGGTCAGCTGGTACCGGGGAGCTGTTTTTT.

This chain connects TRBV7-6 to TRBJ2-1; D unresolved. The CDR3 has 12 residues. Germline-derived CDR1 and CDR2 are SGHVS and FNYEAQ. Trimming removed 5 bases from V and 8 bases from J, with 10 bases in between. CDR3 region: CASSQWADEQFF. The DNA for the CDR3 is TGTGCCAGCAGCCAGTGGGCCGATGAGCAGTTCTTC.

This clone was counted only a few times. The CDR3 region has the DNA TGCGCCAGCAGCCAAGCAGGGGGGAGGTACGAGCAGTACTTC. Residues: CASSQAGGRYEQYF. V is TRBV4-1 and J is TRBJ2-7; D may be TRBD1 (7 bases). The V end was cut by 1 base, the J end by 4 bases, with 11 bases between. This CDR3 region has 14 residues. The V gene's germline CDR1 is MGHRA and CDR2 YSYEKL.

In its sample, this clone was seen a few times. The rearrangement links TRBV11-2 to TRBJ2-2; a weak D match, TRBD1 (5 bases). Per the germline V gene, CDR1 is SGHAT and CDR2 is FQNNGV. Trimming left V 6 bases short and J 4 bases short, with 9 bases between. The length of the CDR3 is 13 residues. The CDR3 nucleotides read TGTGCCAGCAGGGGGCCACCCACCGGGGAGCTGTTTTTT. This sequence encodes CASRGPPTGELFF.

V gene TRBV9 combines with J gene TRBJ2-5; 11 bases align to TRBD2. Germline V CDR1 and CDR2: SGDLS, YYNGEE. V lost 2 bases and J lost 1; bases outside the gene matches: 4. This CDR3 has 16 residues. The CDR3 nucleotides read TGTGCCAGCAGCGTCTCTAGCGGGGGGACCCAAGAGACCCAGTACTTC. This translates into CASSVSSGGTQETQYF.

The chain couples TRBV7-8 to TRBJ1-6; weak D call: TRBD1 (6 bases). Trimming took 5 bases from V and 4 from J, leaving 15 bases between them. CDR3 size: 16 residues. Germline CDR1 and CDR2: SGHVS and FQNEAQ. CDR3 in amino acids: CASSVPGQAYNSPLHF. CDR3 nucleotides: TGTGCCAGCAGCGTGCCGGGACAAGCTTATAATTCACCCCTCCACTTT.

The chain is built from TRBV6-5 and TRBJ2-2, with TRBD2 as a possible D gene (7 bases). Trimming pared 5 bases from V and 6 bases from J, leaving 16 bases between. Germline V gives CDR1 MNHEY, CDR2 SVGAGI. This CDR3 region has 15 residues. The CDR3 coding sequence is TGTGCCAGCAGTCACTGGGGGGGGGCGGCCGGGGAGCTGTTTTTT. It specifies CASSHWGGAAGELFF.

The chain carries TRBV11-1 and TRBJ2-3; a weak D match, TRBD1 (6 bases). Germline V gene data show CDR1 as SGHAT and CDR2 as FQDESV (reference sequence). The V end was cut by 5 bases, the J end by 5 bases, with 17 bases between. The length of the CDR3 is 15 residues. This CDR3 reads CASSRSPQGKDTQYF. CDR3 in DNA: TGTGCCAGCAGCCGGAGCCCTCAGGGGAAAGATACGCAGTATTTT. Complete variable domain (other parts from reference TRBV11-1 and TRBJ2-3): EAEVAQSPRYKITEKSQAVAFWCDPISGHATLYWYRQILGQGPELLVQFQDESVVDDSQLPKDRFSAERLKGVDSTLKIQPAELGDSAMYLCASSRSPQGKDTQYFGPGTRLTVL.

This clone was observed a handful of times. The chain uses TRBV14 and TRBJ1-1; 7 bases align to TRBD1. The CDR3 is made up of 15 amino acids. The germline V gene has CDR1 SGHDN and CDR2 FVKESK. Trimming removed 1 base from V and 9 bases from J; junction bases left unmatched: 11. CDR3: CASSQAPIGQVKAFF. In nucleotides, the CDR3 is TGTGCCAGCAGCCAAGCACCCATAGGACAGGTTAAAGCTTTCTTT.

This clone turned up a few times. This chain joins TRBV27 and TRBJ1-2, with TRBD1 as a possible D gene (6 bases). V lost 6 bases and J lost 4, with 12 bases in between. Per the germline V gene, CDR1 is MNHEY and CDR2 is SMNVEV (reference sequence). This CDR3 comprises 13 residues. This chain's CDR3 is CASSQEGGYGYTF. The CDR3 DNA is TGTGCCAGCAGCCAGGAAGGGGGCTATGGCTACACCTTC.

V and J are TRBV5-1 and TRBJ1-1; 7 bases map to TRBD1. J gave up 5 bases and V 5 bases, and 15 bases lay outside the gene matches. The germline gives CDR1 SGHRS, CDR2 YFSETQ. The CDR3 is 16 amino acids. The chain's CDR3 is CASSLTVTGAGTEAFF. CDR3 DNA: TGCGCCAGCAGTCTTACGGTTACAGGGGCCGGTACTGAAGCTTTCTTT.

This clone has a handful of counts. This rearrangement joins TRBV7-9 to TRBJ2-5; 10 bases map to TRBD2. Germline CDR1 reads SEHNR; CDR2 reads FQNEAQ (reference sequence). This CDR3 spans 15 amino acids. V was clipped by 3 bases and J by 2 bases; unmatched bases: 3. The CDR3 is CASSFGLAAQETQYF. The CDR3 nucleotides read TGTGCCAGCAGCTTTGGACTAGCGGCTCAAGAGACCCAGTACTTC.

The sample holds a few counts of this clone. V gene TRBV18 combines with J gene TRBJ1-1; D perhaps matches TRBD1 (5 bases). The length of the CDR3 is 20 residues. In germline, CDR1 is KGHSH, CDR2 LQKENI. Trimming took off 0 bases at V and 1 base at J, with 24 bases between the two ends. The CDR3 DNA reads as TGTGCCAGCTCACCACCGACCGGAGGGGTTAGCGGACCGAAGAACACTGAAGCTTTCTTT. It specifies CASSPPTGGVSGPKNTEAFF.

This clone has only a few counts. The chain has TRBV19 and TRBJ2-3; weak D call: TRBD2 (7 bases). The CDR3 consists of 15 residues. Germline V gene data show CDR1 as LNHDA and CDR2 as SQIVND (reference sequence). V lost 7 bases to trimming and J lost 1 base, with 15 bases between them. The CDR3 loop is CASMSGGAGTDTQYF. The CDR3 bases are TGTGCCAGTATGTCTGGGGGGGCCGGCACAGATACGCAGTATTTT.

The V gene is TRBV18, the J gene TRBJ1-6; the D is unclear. Trimming took 0 bases from V and 10 from J, leaving 10 bases between them. Looked up from germline, CDR1 is KGHSH and CDR2 is LQKENI. The CDR3 totals 14 residues. The CDR3 nucleotides are TGTGCCAGCTCACCACCTCTACGGGAATCACCCCTCCACTTT. Translating it yields CASSPPLRESPLHF.

This clone was seen only a few times. The genes are TRBV7-2 and TRBJ1-2; 11 bases match TRBD1. J gave up 8 bases and V 1 base, and 9 bases lay outside the gene matches. The CDR3 sequence is 16 residues long. CDR1 SGHTA and CDR2 FQGNSA come from the germline V gene. In DNA form, the CDR3 reads TGTGCCAGCAGCTTAGGGGGGACAGGGGGAGTAAACGGCTACACCTTC. Its translation: CASSLGGTGGVNGYTF.